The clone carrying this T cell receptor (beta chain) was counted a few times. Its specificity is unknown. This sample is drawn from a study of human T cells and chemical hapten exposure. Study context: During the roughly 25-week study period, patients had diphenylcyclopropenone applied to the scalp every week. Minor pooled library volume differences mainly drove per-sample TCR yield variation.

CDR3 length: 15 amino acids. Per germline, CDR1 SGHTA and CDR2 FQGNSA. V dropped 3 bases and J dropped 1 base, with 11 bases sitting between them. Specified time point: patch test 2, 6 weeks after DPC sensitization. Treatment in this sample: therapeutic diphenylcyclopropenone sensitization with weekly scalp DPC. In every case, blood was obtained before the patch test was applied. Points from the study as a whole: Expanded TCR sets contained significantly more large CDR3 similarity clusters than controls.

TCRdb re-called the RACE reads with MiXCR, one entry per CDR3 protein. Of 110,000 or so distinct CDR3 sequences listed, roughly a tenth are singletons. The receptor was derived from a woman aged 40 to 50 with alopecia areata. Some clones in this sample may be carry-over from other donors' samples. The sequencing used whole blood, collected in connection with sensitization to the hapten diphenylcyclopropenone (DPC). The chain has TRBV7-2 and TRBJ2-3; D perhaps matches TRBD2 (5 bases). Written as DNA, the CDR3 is TGTGCCAGCAGCTTCGCGGGCACCCGCACAGATACGCAGTATTTT. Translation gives CASSFAGTRTDTQYF.